This TCR beta chain was retrieved from a study of identical twins. Whole-study findings and limits: Excess sharing between twins was weaker in beta out-of-frame sequences.

The count of this clonotype is one. What it binds is not known. CDR3 length equals 16 residues. Germline values: CDR1 PRHDT, CDR2 FYEKMQ (reference sequence). The V gene lost 1 base and the J gene lost 6 bases, with 18 bases spanning the gap. A single record per CDR3 protein comes from TCRdb applying MiXCR to the 5' RACE reads. The repertoire consists of about 520,000 distinct CDR3 sequences, with 22% occurring once and the leading ten covering around 0.9%. The same specimen was also included in a second study, on T cells expressing NK-cell markers. That work states: These clonotypes also led the CD3+CD56-NKG2C+ fraction in a handful of donors.

The J gene is TRBJ1-2, the V gene TRBV13; a weak D match, TRBD1 (5 bases). The sample comprised CD4+ T cells sorted from blood. This TCR derives from a woman younger than 35 in good health. In DNA, the CDR3 is TGTGCCAGCAGCTTAGATAGGCAGGGTCTTGGGGATGGCTACACCTTC. Translation: CASSLDRQGLGDGYTF.